The clone carrying this T cell receptor beta chain was found many times. Its antigen is not known. This sample stems from a study of breast tumors, draining lymph nodes, adjacent tissues. Study findings and constraints: Data only fit, rather than demonstrated, lymph node origin of most tumor T cells. Data fit most tumor T cells coming from lymph node, expanding in tumor. Tumor repertoires ranked between lymph nodes and nontumor tissue in diversity, with V and J gene preferences. Compared with basal-like, luminal-like tumors shared significantly more repertoire with nontumor tissue.

TCRdb fed the multiplex PCR reads into MiXCR, producing one record per CDR3 protein. The repertoire holds about 130,000 distinct CDR3 sequences, with about 20% as singletons. The CDR3 is 15 residues long. In germline, CDR1 is SGHRS, CDR2 YFSETQ. V trimming: 3 bases; J trimming: 1 base; junction bases outside the gene matches: 2. The lymph nodes were axillary draining lymph nodes from breast cancer patients. The J gene is TRBJ2-1, the V gene TRBV5-1; TRBD1 agrees at 9 bases. This clonotype originated in a female donor with breast cancer. Some clones in this sample may be carry-over from other donors' samples. Sequencing used axillary lymph node tissue. CDR3 DNA: TGCGCCAGCAGCTCGACAGGGGGGTCCTACAATGAGCAGTTCTTC. Translation gives CASSSTGGSYNEQFF.